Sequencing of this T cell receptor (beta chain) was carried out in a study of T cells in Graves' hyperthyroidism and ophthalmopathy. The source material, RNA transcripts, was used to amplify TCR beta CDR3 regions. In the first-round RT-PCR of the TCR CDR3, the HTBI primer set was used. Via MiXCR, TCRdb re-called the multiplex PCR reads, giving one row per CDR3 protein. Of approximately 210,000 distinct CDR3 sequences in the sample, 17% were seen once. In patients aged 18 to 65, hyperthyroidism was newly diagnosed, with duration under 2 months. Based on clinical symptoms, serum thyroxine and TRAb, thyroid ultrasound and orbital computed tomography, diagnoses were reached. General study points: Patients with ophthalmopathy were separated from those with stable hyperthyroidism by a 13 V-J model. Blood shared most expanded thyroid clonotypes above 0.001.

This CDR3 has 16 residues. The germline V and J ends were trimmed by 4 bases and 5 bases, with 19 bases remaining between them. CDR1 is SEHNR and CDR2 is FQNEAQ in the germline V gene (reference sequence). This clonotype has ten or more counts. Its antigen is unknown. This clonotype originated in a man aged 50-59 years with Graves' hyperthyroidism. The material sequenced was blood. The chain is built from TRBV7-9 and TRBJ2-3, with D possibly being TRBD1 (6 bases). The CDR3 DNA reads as TGTGCCAGCAGCTCAACGTTACATCGAGGGGGAGATACGCAGTATTTT. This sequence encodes CASSSTLHRGGDTQYF.